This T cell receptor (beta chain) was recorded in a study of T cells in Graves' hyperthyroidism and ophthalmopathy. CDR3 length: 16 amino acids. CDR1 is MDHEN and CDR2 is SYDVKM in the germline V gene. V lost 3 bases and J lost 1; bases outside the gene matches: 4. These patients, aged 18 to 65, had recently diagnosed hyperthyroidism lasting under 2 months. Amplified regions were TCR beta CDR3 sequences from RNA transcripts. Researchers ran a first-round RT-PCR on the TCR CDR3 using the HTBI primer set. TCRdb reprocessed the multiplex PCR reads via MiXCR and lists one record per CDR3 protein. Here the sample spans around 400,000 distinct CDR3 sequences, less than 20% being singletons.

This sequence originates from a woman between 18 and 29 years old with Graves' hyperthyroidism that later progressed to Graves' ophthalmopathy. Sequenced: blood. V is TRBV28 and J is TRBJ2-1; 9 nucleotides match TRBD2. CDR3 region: CASSFFSGSSYNEQFF. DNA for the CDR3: TGTGCCAGCAGTTTTTTTAGCGGGAGTTCCTACAATGAGCAGTTCTTC. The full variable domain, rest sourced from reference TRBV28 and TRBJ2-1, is DVKVTQSSRYLVKRTGEKVFLECVQDMDHENMFWYRQDPGLGLRLIYFSYDVKMKEKGDIPEGYSVSREKKERFSLILESASTNQTSMYLCASSFFSGSSYNEQFFGPGTRLTVL.